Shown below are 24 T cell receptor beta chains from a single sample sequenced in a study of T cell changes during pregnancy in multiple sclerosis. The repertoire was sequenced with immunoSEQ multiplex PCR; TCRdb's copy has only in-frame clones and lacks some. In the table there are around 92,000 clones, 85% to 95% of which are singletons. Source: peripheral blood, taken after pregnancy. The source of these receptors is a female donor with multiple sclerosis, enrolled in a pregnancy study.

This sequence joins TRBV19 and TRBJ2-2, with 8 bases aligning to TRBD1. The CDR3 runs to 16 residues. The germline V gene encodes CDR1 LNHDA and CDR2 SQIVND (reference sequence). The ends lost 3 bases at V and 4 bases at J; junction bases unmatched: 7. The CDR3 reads CASSMGEQGVTGELFF. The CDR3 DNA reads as TGTGCCAGTAGTATGGGGGAACAGGGGGTCACCGGGGAGCTGTTTTTT.

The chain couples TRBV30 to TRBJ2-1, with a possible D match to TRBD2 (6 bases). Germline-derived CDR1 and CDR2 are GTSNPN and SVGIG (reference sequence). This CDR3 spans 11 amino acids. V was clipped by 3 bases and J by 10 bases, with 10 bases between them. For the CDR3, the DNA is TGTGCCTGGAGCAGACTAGAAGAGCAGTTCTTC. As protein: CAWSRLEEQFF.

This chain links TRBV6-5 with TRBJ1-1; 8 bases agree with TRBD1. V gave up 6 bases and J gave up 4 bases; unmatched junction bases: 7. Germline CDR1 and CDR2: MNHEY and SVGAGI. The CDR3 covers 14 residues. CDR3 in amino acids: CASSPTGVLTEAFF. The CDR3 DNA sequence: TGTGCCAGCAGCCCGACAGGGGTTCTCACTGAAGCTTTCTTT.

CDR3 sequence reads: CASSLGTLTGELFF. The CDR3 nucleotides read TGTGCCAGCAGCTTAGGAACTCTCACCGGGGAGCTGTTTTTT. The chain carries TRBV11-2 and TRBJ2-2; unclear D gene. Trimming pared 1 base from V and 4 bases from J, leaving 7 bases between. CDR3 length: 14 amino acids. Germline V gene data show CDR1 as SGHAT and CDR2 as FQNNGV. The full variable domain, its missing parts supplied by reference TRBV11-2 and TRBJ2-2, is EAGVAQSPRYKIIEKRQSVAFWCNPISGHATLYWYQQILGQGPKLLIQFQNNGVVDDSQLPKDRFSAERLKGVDSTLKIQPAKLEDSAVYLCASSLGTLTGELFFGEGSRLTVL.

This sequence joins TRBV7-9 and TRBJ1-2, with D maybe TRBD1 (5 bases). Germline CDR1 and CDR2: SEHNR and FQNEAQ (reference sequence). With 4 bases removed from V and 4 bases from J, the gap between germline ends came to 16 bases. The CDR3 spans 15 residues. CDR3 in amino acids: CASSSTQRQLYGYTF. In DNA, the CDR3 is TGTGCCAGCAGCTCGACCCAGCGACAGCTCTATGGCTACACCTTC.

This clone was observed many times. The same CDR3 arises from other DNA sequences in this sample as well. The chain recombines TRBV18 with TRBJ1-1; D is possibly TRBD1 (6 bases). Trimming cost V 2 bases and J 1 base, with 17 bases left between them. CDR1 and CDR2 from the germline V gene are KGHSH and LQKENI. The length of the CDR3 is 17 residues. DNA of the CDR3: TGTGCCAGCTCACCAGTTCAAGGGGTGGACAGGAACACTGAAGCTTTCTTT. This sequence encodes CASSPVQGVDRNTEAFF.

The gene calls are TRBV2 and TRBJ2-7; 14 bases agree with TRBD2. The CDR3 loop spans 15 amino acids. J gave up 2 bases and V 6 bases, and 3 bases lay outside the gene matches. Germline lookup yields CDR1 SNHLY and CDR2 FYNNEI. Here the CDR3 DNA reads TGTGCCAGCAGCCCGGGACTAGCGGGAGCCTACGAGCAGTACTTC. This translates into CASSPGLAGAYEQYF.

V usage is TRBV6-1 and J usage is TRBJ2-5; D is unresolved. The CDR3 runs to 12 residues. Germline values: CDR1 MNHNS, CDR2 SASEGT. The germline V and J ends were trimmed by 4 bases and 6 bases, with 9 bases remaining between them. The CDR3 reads CASSVLQKTQYF. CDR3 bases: TGTGCCAGCAGTGTCCTTCAGAAGACCCAGTACTTC.

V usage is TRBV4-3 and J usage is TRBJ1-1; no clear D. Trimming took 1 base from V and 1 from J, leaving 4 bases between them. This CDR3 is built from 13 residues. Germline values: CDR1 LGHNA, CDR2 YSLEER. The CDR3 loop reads CASSQGQNTEAFF. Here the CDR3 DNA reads TGCGCCAGCAGCCAAGGACAGAACACTGAAGCTTTCTTT.

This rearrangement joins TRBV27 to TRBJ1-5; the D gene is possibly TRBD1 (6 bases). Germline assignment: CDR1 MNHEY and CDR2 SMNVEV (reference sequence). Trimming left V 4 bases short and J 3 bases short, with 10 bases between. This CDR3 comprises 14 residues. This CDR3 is CASSSDRYNQPQHF. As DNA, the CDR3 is TGTGCCAGCAGTTCTGACAGGTACAATCAGCCCCAGCATTTT.

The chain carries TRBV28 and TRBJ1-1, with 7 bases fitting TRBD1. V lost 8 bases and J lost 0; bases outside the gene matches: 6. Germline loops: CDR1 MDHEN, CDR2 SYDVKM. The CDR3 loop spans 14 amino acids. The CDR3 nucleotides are TGTGCCAGCGGCAACAGGGGAATGAACACTGAAGCTTTCTTT. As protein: CASGNRGMNTEAFF.

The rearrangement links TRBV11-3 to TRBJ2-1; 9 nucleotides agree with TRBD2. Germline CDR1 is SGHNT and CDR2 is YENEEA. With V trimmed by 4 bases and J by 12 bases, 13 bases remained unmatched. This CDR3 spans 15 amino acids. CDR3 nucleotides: TGTGCCAGCAGCTCCTCCGGGCCTAGCGGGACTGGGCAGTTCTTC. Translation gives CASSSSGPSGTGQFF. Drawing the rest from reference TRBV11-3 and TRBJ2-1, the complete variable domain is EAGVVQSPRYKIIEKKQPVAFWCNPISGHNTLYWYLQNLGQGPELLIRYENEEAVDDSQLPKDRFSAERLKGVDSTLKIQPAELGDSAVYLCASSSSGPSGTGQFFGPGTRLTVL.

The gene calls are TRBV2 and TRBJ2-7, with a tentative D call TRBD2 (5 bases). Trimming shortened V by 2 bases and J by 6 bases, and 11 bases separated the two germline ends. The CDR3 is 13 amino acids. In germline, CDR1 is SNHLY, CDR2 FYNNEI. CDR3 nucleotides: TGTGCCAGCAGTGAAAGTAGAGGAGGCGAGCAGTACTTC. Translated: CASSESRGGEQYF.

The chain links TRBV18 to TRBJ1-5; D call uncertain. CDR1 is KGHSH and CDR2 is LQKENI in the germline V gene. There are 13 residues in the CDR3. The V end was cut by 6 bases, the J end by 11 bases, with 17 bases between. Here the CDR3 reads CASSQDKVMAQHF. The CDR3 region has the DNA TGTGCCAGCTCCCAAGACAAGGTCATGGCCCAGCATTTT. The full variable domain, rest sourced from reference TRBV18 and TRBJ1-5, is NAGVMQNPRHLVRRRGQEARLRCSPMKGHSHVYWYRQLPEEGLKFMVYLQKENIIDESGMPKERFSAEFPKEGPSILRIQQVVRGDSAAYFCASSQDKVMAQHFGDGTRLSIL.

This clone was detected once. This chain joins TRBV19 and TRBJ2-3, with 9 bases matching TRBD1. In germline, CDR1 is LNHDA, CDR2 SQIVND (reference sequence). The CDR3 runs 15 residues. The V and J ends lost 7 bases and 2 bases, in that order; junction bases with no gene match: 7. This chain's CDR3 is CASNDRGSFTDTQYF. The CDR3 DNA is TGTGCCAGTAACGACAGGGGGTCCTTCACAGATACGCAGTATTTT. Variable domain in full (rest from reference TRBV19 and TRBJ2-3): DGGITQSPKYLFRKEGQNVTLSCEQNLNHDAMYWYRQDPGQGLRLIYYSQIVNDFQKGDIAEGYSVSREKKESFPLTVTSAQKNPTAFYLCASNDRGSFTDTQYFGPGTRLTVL.

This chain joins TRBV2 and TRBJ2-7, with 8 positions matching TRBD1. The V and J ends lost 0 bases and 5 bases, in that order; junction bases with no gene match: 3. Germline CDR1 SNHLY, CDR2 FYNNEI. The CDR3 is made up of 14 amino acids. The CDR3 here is CASSEAPGGDEQYF. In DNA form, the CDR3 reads TGTGCCAGCAGTGAAGCTCCAGGGGGCGACGAGCAGTACTTC. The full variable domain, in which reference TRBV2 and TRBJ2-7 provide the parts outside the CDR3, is EPEVTQTPSHQVTQMGQEVILRCVPISNHLYFYWYRQILGQKVEFLVSFYNNEISEKSEIFDDQFSVERPDGSNFTLKIRSTKLEDSAMYFCASSEAPGGDEQYFGPGTRLTVT.

The CDR3 sequence is CASSQVSTDTQYF. The CDR3 DNA reads as TGTGCCAGCAGTCAGGTTAGCACAGATACGCAGTATTTT. V usage is TRBV6-1 and J usage is TRBJ2-3; D ambiguous. This CDR3 comprises 13 residues. Germline lookup yields CDR1 MNHNS and CDR2 SASEGT. V was clipped by 5 bases and J by 0 bases, with 6 bases between them.

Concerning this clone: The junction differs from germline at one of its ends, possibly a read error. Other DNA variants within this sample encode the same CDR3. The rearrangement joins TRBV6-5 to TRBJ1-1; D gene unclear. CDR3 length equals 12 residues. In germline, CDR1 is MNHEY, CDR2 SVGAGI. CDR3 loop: CASSYSGSSAFF. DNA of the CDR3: TGTGCCAGTAGTTACTCGGGCAGCTCGGCTTTCTTT.

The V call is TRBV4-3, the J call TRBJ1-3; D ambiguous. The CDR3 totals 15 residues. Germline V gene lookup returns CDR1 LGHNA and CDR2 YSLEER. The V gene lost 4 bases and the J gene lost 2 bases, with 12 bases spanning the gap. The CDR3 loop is CASSLNGGPGNTIYF. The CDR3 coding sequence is TGCGCCAGCAGCCTCAACGGAGGCCCTGGAAACACCATATATTTT.

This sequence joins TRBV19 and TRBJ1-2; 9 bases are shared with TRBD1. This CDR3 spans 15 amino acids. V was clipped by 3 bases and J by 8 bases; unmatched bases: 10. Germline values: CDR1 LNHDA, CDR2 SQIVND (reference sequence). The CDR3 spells CASSIGGTGQSGYTF. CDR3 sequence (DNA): TGTGCCAGTAGTATTGGAGGGACAGGGCAGTCGGGCTACACCTTC.

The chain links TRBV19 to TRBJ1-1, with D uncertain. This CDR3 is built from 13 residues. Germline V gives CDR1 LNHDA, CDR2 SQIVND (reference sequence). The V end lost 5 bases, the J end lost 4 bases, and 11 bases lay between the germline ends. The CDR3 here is CASSFLRGTEAFF. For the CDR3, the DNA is TGTGCCAGTAGTTTTCTGCGAGGCACTGAAGCTTTCTTT.

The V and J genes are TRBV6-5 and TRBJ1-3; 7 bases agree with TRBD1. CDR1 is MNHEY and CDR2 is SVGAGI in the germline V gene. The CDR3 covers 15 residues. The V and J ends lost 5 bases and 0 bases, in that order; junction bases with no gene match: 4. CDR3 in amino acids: CASSQDRFSGNTIYF. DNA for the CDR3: TGTGCCAGCAGTCAGGACAGGTTCTCTGGAAACACCATATATTTT.

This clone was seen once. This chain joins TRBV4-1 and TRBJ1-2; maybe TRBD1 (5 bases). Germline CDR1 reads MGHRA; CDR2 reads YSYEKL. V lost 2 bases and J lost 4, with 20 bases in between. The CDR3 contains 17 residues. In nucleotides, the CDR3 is TGCGCCAGCAGCCAATATCCAAGGGGTGACGCTAGCTATGGCTACACCTTC. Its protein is CASSQYPRGDASYGYTF.

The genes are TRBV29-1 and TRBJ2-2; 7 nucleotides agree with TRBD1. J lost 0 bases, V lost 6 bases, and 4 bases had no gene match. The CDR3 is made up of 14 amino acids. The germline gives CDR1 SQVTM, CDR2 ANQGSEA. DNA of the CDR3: TGCAGCGTCGAGACAGGGACGAACACCGGGGAGCTGTTTTTT. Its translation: CSVETGTNTGELFF.